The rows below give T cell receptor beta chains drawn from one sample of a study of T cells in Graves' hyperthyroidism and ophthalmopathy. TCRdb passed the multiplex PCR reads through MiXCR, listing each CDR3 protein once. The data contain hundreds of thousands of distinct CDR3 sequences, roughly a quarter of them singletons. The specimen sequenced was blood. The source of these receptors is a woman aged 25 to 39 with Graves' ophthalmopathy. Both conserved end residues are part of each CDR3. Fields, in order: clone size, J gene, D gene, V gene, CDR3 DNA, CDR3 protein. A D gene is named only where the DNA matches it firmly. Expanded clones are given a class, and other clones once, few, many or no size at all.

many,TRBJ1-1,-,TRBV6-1,TGTGCCAGCAAAGCCAGGTTACGGGGCACTGAAGCTTTCTTT,CASKARLRGTEAFF
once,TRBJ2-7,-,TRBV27,TGTGCCAGCAGAGATCGGACAGCCTACGAGCAGTACTTC,CASRDRTAYEQYF
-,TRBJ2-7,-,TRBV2,TGTGCCAGCCTTTACAGGTCGAGCTCCTACGAGCAGTACTTC,CASLYRSSSYEQYF
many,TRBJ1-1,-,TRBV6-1,TGTGCCAGCGAGGGACATTTAAACACTGAAGCTTTCTTT,CASEGHLNTEAFF
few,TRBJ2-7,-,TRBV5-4,TGTGCCAGCAGCCTGAACTCCTACGAGCGGTACTTC,CASSLNSYERYF
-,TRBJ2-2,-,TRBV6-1,TGTGCCAGCACCCAAAGGGACAAGAACACCGGGGAGCTGTTTTTT,CASTQRDKNTGELFF
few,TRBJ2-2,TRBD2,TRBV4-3,TGCGCCAGCAGCCAAGACCCTAGACTAGCAGTCACCGGGGAGCTGTTTTTT,CASSQDPRLAVTGELFF
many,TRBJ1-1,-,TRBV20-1,TGCAGTGCTAGAGAGCGAATACAGAGGTGGACTGAAGCTTTCTTT,CSARERIQRWTEAFF
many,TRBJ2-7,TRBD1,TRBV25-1,TGTGCCAGCAGCTTCCGGACAGGGTCGATTTACGAGCAGTACTTC,CASSFRTGSIYEQYF
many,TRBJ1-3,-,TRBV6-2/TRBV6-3,TGTGCCAGCAGTTACCGACTCGGATTACTATTAAGTTTT,CASSYRLGLLLSF
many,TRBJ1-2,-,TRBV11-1,TGTGCCAGCAGCATGGAGGGTCGGGGCTACACCTTC,CASSMEGRGYTF
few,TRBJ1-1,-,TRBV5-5,TGTGCCAGCAGCTTTGCCTTTAGACAGGTTGAAGCTTTCTTT,CASSFAFRQVEAFF
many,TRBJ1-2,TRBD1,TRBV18,TGTGCCAGCTCAACAACAGGGGTGGATGGCTACACCTTC,CASSTTGVDGYTF
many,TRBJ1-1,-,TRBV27,TGTGCCAGCAGTCCGGGCAGGATACCTGAAGCTTTCTTT,CASSPGRIPEAFF
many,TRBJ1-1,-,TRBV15,TGTGCCACCAGCAGAACCGCCAGGGAGATCGATGAAGCTTTCTTT,CATSRTAREIDEAFF
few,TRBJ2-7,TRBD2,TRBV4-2,TGTGCCAGCAGCCCGCGGACTAGCGGGAGTGGAGGCGACGAGCAGTACTTC,CASSPRTSGSGGDEQYF
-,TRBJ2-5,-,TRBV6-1,TGTGCCAGCAGTGGGTACAGGCCTCAAGAGACCCAGTACTTC,CASSGYRPQETQYF
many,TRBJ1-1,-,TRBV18,TGTGCCAGCTCACCACCAGGGAGCACTGAAGCTTTCTTT,CASSPPGSTEAFF
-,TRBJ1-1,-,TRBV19,TGTGCCAGTATCCCAGGAGGGGGAGTCACTGAAGCTTTCTTT,CASIPGGGVTEAFF
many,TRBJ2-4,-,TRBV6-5,TGTGCCAGCAGTTACTCGTGGACAGTTGCCAAAAACATTCAGTACTTC,CASSYSWTVAKNIQYF
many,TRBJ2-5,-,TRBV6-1,TGTGCCAGCTTGGCTGGGCCGTACCAAGAGACCCAGTACTTC,CASLAGPYQETQYF
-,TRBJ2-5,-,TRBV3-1,TGTGCCAGTAGCCTGCGGGCAGAAGAGACCCGGTACTTC,CASSLRAEETRYF
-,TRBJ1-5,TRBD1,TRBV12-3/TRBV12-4,TGTGCCAGCAGCGGGGACAGGGAGGCCAATCAGCCCCAGCATTTT,CASSGDREANQPQHF
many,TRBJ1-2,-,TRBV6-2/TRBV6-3,TGTGCCAGTGAAACCTACTCTGGCTATGGCTACACCTTC,CASETYSGYGYTF
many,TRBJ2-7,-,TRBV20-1,TGCAGTGCCCGACGTTCGCTCTCCTACGAGCAGTACTTC,CSARRSLSYEQYF
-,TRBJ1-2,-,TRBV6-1,TGTGCCAGCAGAGGCAGGCGATATGGCTACACCTTC,CASRGRRYGYTF
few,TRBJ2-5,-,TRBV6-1,TGTGCCAGCCTCCGGGCAGGTTCGCGGGAGACCCAGTACTTC,CASLRAGSRETQYF
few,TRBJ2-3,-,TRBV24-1,TGTGCCACCAGTGATTCTGGACAGTATTCAGATACGCAGTATTTT,CATSDSGQYSDTQYF
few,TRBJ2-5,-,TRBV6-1,TGTGCCATCCAGTCGCGAGGATCAGAGACCCAGTACTTC,CAIQSRGSETQYF
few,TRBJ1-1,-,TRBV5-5,TGTGCCAGCAGCTTATCTCTCCCGGGGACCACTAGGGCTTTCTTT,CASSLSLPGTTRAFF
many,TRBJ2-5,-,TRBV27,TGTGCCAGCAGTCCTGGGACCACTAGGGCCCAGTACTTC,CASSPGTTRAQYF
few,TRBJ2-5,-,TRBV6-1,TGTGCCAGCAGCCAAGGACCTGGGGAGACCCAGTACTTC,CASSQGPGETQYF
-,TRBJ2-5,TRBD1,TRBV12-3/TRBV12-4,TGTGCCAGCAGCAAGTACAGGGGGCCTGGGGAGACCCAGTACTTC,CASSKYRGPGETQYF
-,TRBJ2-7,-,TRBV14,TGTGCCAGCAGCCAAGATGGGACAATAGCCTACGAGCAGTACTTC,CASSQDGTIAYEQYF
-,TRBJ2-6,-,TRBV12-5,TGTGCTAGTGGTTTGCCCAGGGTGTCTGGGGCCAACGTCCTGACTTTC,CASGLPRVSGANVLTF